Listed here are 16 T cell receptor beta chains from one sample, sequenced in a study of post-analysis software for immune sequencing data. Findings and limits, study-wide: TRBV segments more frequent in patients than in controls numbered roughly 5 and included TRBV5-6, TRBV5-1 and TRBV20-1.

Prepared libraries of TCR beta cDNA carried unique molecular identifiers. Via MiXCR, TCRdb re-called the PCR reads, giving one row per CDR3 protein. Of a few hundred thousand distinct CDR3 sequences detected, around a third appear once; the ten largest clones hold around 15%. Their recognized antigens are unknown. The sample taken for sequencing was blood. These receptors all come from a girl aged 5-17 years with multiple sclerosis.

The chain combines TRBV7-3 with TRBJ2-5, with 7 bases lining up with TRBD1. Germline loops: CDR1 SGHTA, CDR2 FQGTGA. V dropped 3 bases and J dropped 5; count of bases not matched to a gene: 6. The CDR3 runs to 14 residues. The DNA for the CDR3 is TGTGCCAGCAGCTTGACAGGGCCGAAGGAGACCCAGTACTTC. Translation: CASSLTGPKETQYF.

This clonotype was detected only a few times. The J gene is TRBJ2-6, the V gene TRBV12-3 or TRBV12-4; 7 nucleotides match TRBD1. This CDR3 is 15 amino acids long. V lost 11 bases and J lost 0; bases outside the gene matches: 7. The CDR3 protein is CASRQGPSGANVLTF. In DNA, the CDR3 is TGTGCCTCCCGACAGGGACCCTCTGGGGCCAACGTCCTGACTTTC.

Comment on this clonotype: The junction differs from germline at one of its ends, possibly a read error. The rearrangement uses TRBV7-2 and TRBJ2-3, with D unclear. The V gene's germline CDR1 is SGHTA and CDR2 FQGNSA. The CDR3 consists of 13 residues. DNA of the CDR3: TGTGCCTGCAGCTCTCCAGGCACAGATACGCAGTATTTT. Encoded protein: CACSSPGTDTQYF.

This clonotype was observed many times. V gene TRBV28 combines with J gene TRBJ2-3; D is unresolved. With 2 bases removed from V and 14 bases from J, the gap between germline ends came to 14 bases. CDR1 and CDR2 (germline): MDHEN, SYDVKM. The CDR3 has 12 residues. CDR3 in amino acids: CASSLGKVYRYF. Written as DNA, the CDR3 is TGTGCCAGCAGTTTAGGGAAGGTATATCGGTATTTT.

The V call is TRBV10-3, the J call TRBJ1-1; D may be TRBD1 (6 bases). V was shortened by 0 bases and J by 2 bases, with 16 bases between the two germline ends. Germline CDR1 is ENHRY and CDR2 is SYGVKD. The CDR3 extends over 17 amino acids. CDR3 amino acids: CAISESSVRGVNTEAFF. CDR3 nucleotide sequence: TGTGCCATCAGTGAGTCGTCCGTTAGGGGGGTCAACACTGAAGCTTTCTTT.

The table lists this clonotype with a few counts. The chain employs TRBV10-3 and TRBJ2-1; no clear D gene. This CDR3 contains 17 residues. V was clipped by 0 bases and J by 0 bases, with 12 bases between them. Germline V CDR1 and CDR2: ENHRY, SYGVKD. The CDR3 DNA is TGTGCCATCAGTGAGTCGGGTCCCTATAGCTCCTACAATGAGCAGTTCTTC. This encodes CAISESGPYSSYNEQFF.

The chain carries TRBV3-1 and TRBJ2-5, with a tentative D call TRBD2 (5 bases). V gave up 2 bases and J gave up 5 bases, with 12 bases separating them. Looked up from germline, CDR1 is LGHDT and CDR2 is YNNKEL (reference sequence). The CDR3 loop spans 14 amino acids. CDR3 DNA sequence: TGTGCCAGCAGCCAATTAATCAGCGGTGAGACCCAGTACTTC. Translated, it gives CASSQLISGETQYF.

This rearrangement joins TRBV3-1 to TRBJ1-6; 7 bases fit TRBD1. The V segment lost 3 bases and the J segment 8 bases; nucleotides outside the gene matches: 1. Looked up from germline, CDR1 is LGHDT and CDR2 is YNNKEL (reference sequence). The CDR3 totals 13 residues. CDR3 DNA: TGTGCCAGCAGCCATACAGGGGATTCACCCCTCCACTTT. Its protein product is CASSHTGDSPLHF.

In this sample, this clonotype turned up a few times. J is TRBJ2-2 and V is TRBV5-1; no definite D call. Trimming shortened V by 1 base and J by 4 bases, and 8 bases separated the two germline ends. Per the germline V gene, CDR1 is SGHRS and CDR2 is YFSETQ. The CDR3 has 14 residues. CDR3 residues: CASSLSSPTGELFF. The CDR3, as DNA: TGCGCCAGCAGCTTGTCTTCCCCCACCGGGGAGCTGTTTTTT.

This clonotype showed up just a few times. The chain links TRBV10-3 to TRBJ2-3, with 13 positions matching TRBD2. The CDR3 spans 13 residues. From germline, CDR1 is ENHRY and CDR2 SYGVKD. V was pared by 9 bases and J by 6 bases, with 3 bases of the junction left unmatched. The CDR3 DNA follows: TGTGCCATAGGACTAGCGGGGGCTGATACGCAGTATTTT. This translates into CAIGLAGADTQYF.

The chain joins TRBV3-1 to TRBJ2-3; D is ambiguous. Germline CDR1 and CDR2: LGHDT and YNNKEL (reference sequence). CDR3 size: 14 residues. Trimming shortened V by 4 bases and J by 1 base, and 9 bases separated the two germline ends. The CDR3 coding sequence is TGTGCCAGCAGCCCGTCTGGTCGCACAGATACGCAGTATTTT. As protein: CASSPSGRTDTQYF.

The chain combines TRBV20-1 with TRBJ1-5; D uncertain. Germline CDR1 and CDR2: DFQATT and SNEGSKA (reference sequence). The CDR3 covers 14 residues. Trimming shortened V by 3 bases and J by 0 bases, and 9 bases separated the two germline ends. The CDR3 spells CSASAGISNQPQHF. The CDR3 DNA reads as TGCAGTGCTAGCGCGGGGATTAGCAATCAGCCCCAGCATTTT.

The gene calls are TRBV29-1 and TRBJ2-1; TRBD2 agrees at 9 bases. CDR3 length equals 19 residues. The germline gives CDR1 SQVTM, CDR2 ANQGSEA. The trim removed 5 bases at V and 4 bases at J, leaving 21 bases unmatched. The CDR3 protein is CSVLAGSTSYNPFYNEQFF. The CDR3 region has the DNA TGCAGCGTTCTAGCGGGGTCAACTTCCTACAATCCCTTTTACAATGAGCAGTTCTTC.

This clonotype was found a few times. The chain uses TRBV4-1 and TRBJ1-6; 8 positions agree with TRBD1. CDR1 is MGHRA and CDR2 is YSYEKL in the germline V gene. This CDR3 comprises 15 residues. V lost 6 bases and J lost 8; bases outside the gene matches: 9. The CDR3 nucleotides read TGCGCCAGCAGACCCGGACAGGGCGGGCATTCACCCCTCCACTTT. It encodes CASRPGQGGHSPLHF.

The chain joins TRBV27 to TRBJ2-6; D ambiguous. The CDR3 consists of 14 residues. V dropped 5 bases and J dropped 2 bases, with 7 bases sitting between them. Germline loops: CDR1 MNHEY, CDR2 SMNVEV (reference sequence). CDR3 sequence reads: CASSAWPGANVLTF. As DNA, the CDR3 is TGTGCCAGCAGTGCTTGGCCTGGGGCCAACGTCCTGACTTTC.

The V call is TRBV27, the J call TRBJ2-2, with D possibly matching TRBD2 (6 bases). The germline gives CDR1 MNHEY, CDR2 SMNVEV (reference sequence). This CDR3 has 16 amino acids. The V gene lost 6 bases and the J gene lost 5 bases, with 19 bases spanning the gap. CDR3 amino acids: CASSRRASERTGELFF. As DNA, the CDR3 is TGTGCCAGCAGCAGAAGGGCTAGCGAACGGACCGGGGAGCTGTTTTTT.